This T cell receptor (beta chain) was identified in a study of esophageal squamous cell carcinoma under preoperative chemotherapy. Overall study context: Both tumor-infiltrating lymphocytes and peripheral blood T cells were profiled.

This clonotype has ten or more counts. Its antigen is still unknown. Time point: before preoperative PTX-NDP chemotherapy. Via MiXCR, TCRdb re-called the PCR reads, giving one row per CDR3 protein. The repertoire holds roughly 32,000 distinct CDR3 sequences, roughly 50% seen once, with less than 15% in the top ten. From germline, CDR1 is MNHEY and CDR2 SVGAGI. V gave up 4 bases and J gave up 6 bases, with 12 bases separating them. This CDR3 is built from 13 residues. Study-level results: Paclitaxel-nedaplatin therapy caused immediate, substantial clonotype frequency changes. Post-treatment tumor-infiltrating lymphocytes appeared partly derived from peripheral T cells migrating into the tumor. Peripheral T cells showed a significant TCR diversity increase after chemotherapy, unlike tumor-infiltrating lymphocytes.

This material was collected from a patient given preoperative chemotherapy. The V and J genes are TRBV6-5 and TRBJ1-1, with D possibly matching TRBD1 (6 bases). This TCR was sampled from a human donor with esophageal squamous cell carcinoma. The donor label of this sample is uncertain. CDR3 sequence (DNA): TGTGCCAGCAGTTCCGAGGGGGGGGCTGAAGCTTTCTTT. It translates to CASSSEGGAEAFF.